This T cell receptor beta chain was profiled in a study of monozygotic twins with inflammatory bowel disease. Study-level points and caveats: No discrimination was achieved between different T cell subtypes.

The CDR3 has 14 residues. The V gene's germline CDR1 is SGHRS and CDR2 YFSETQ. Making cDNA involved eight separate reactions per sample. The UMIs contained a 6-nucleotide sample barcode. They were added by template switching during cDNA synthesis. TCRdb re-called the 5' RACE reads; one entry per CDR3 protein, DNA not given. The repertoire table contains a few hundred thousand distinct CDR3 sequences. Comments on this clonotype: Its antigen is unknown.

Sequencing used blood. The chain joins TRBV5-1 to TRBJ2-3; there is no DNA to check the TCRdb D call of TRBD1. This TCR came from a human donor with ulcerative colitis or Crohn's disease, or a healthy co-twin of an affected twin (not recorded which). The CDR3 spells CASSLGTGPDTQYF.